These T cell receptor beta chains were read from a single sample in a study of long-term antiretroviral therapy in people with HIV. Sequenced by immunoSEQ multiplex PCR; TCRdb stores in-frame clones only, minus some. In the table there are tens of thousands of clones, around 86% of which are singletons. Sample: unsorted PBMCs, taken 0.2 years before starting antiretroviral therapy. The receptors come from a man between 18 and 35 years old with HIV. CDR3s include the opening cysteine and the closing phenylalanine or tryptophan. Each record gives: V gene, D gene, clone size, J gene, CDR3 DNA, CDR3 protein. A D gene is named only where the DNA matches it firmly. The size entry is marked missing in some rows and otherwise reads once, few, many or a size class.

V gene: TRBV28
D gene: TRBD2
clone size: once
J gene: TRBJ2-7
CDR3 DNA: TGTGCCAGCAGTTTAGGGAGTGGGACTAGCGGGAGTCGGGTATACAGATACGAGCAGTACTTC
CDR3 protein: CASSLGSGTSGSRVYRYEQYF

V gene: TRBV7-6
D gene: .
clone size: .
J gene: TRBJ1-1
CDR3 DNA: TGTGCCAGCAGCTCCCCCTCTCGTAAGGAAGCTTTCTTT
CDR3 protein: CASSSPSRKEAFF

V gene: TRBV5-4
D gene: .
clone size: .
J gene: TRBJ2-7
CDR3 DNA: TGTGCCAGCAGCATTCCTGGGGACGAGCAGTACTTC
CDR3 protein: CASSIPGDEQYF

V gene: TRBV6-5
D gene: .
clone size: .
J gene: TRBJ2-7
CDR3 DNA: TGTGCCAGCAGCGCAGACATACCTTTCTACGAGCAGTACTTC
CDR3 protein: CASSADIPFYEQYF

V gene: TRBV7-2
D gene: TRBD2
clone size: .
J gene: TRBJ2-3
CDR3 DNA: TGTGCCAGCAGCTTAGCAAGTCACGTAGCGGGGGGGGGTATTTCAGATACGCAGTATTTT
CDR3 protein: CASSLASHVAGGGISDTQYF

V gene: TRBV27
D gene: TRBD1
clone size: .
J gene: TRBJ2-7
CDR3 DNA: TGTGCCAGCAGTTTAATGGGACAGGGGATGGCCTACGAGCAGTACTTC
CDR3 protein: CASSLMGQGMAYEQYF

V gene: TRBV6-5
D gene: .
clone size: .
J gene: TRBJ1-2
CDR3 DNA: TGTGCCAGCAGTGGTATCTATGGCTACACCTTC
CDR3 protein: CASSGIYGYTF

V gene: TRBV11-1
D gene: .
clone size: .
J gene: TRBJ2-7
CDR3 DNA: TGTGCCAGCAGCGAAATGACGGATGGCTCCTACGAGCAGTACTTC
CDR3 protein: CASSEMTDGSYEQYF

V gene: TRBV29-1
D gene: .
clone size: .
J gene: TRBJ2-5
CDR3 DNA: TGCAGTTCGGGGTCGGGACACGGGATCGAGACCCAGTACTTC
CDR3 protein: CSSGSGHGIETQYF

V gene: TRBV7-9
D gene: TRBD1
clone size: .
J gene: TRBJ2-7
CDR3 DNA: TGTGCCAGCAGCAGCCGGGACAGTAGGCCTACCTACGAGCAGTACTTC
CDR3 protein: CASSSRDSRPTYEQYF

V gene: TRBV11-3
D gene: TRBD1
clone size: once
J gene: TRBJ1-1
CDR3 DNA: TGTGCCAGCAGCTTACAGGGGGAGAGCGGCACTGAAGCTTTCTTT
CDR3 protein: CASSLQGESGTEAFF

V gene: TRBV4-3
D gene: TRBD1
clone size: .
J gene: TRBJ2-7
CDR3 DNA: TGCGCCAGCAGCCACCGTAAGGGGGCTTACGAGCAGTACTTC
CDR3 protein: CASSHRKGAYEQYF

V gene: TRBV19
D gene: TRBD2
clone size: .
J gene: TRBJ2-5
CDR3 DNA: TGTGCCAGTAGTATAGGGACTAGCGTTTCATTCGGGTACCAAGAGACCCAGTACTTC
CDR3 protein: CASSIGTSVSFGYQETQYF

V gene: TRBV5-4
D gene: TRBD1
clone size: .
J gene: TRBJ2-5
CDR3 DNA: TGTGCCAGCAGCCGAGGACAGGGGGAGACCCAGTACTTC
CDR3 protein: CASSRGQGETQYF

V gene: TRBV9
D gene: .
clone size: few
J gene: TRBJ2-1
CDR3 DNA: TGTGCCAGCAAGGGGGGGCTGCACAATGAGCAGTTCTTC
CDR3 protein: CASKGGLHNEQFF

V gene: TRBV6-5
D gene: .
clone size: .
J gene: TRBJ1-5
CDR3 DNA: TGTGCCAGCAGTTCCCTGGAGGGCGGTCAGCCCCAGCATTTT
CDR3 protein: CASSSLEGGQPQHF

V gene: TRBV6-6
D gene: TRBD1
clone size: .
J gene: TRBJ1-5
CDR3 DNA: TGTGCCAGCAGTTCTCCGGGACAGGCAATCAATCAGCCCCAGCATTTT
CDR3 protein: CASSSPGQAINQPQHF

V gene: TRBV5-6
D gene: TRBD1
clone size: .
J gene: TRBJ2-7
CDR3 DNA: TGTGCCAGCAGCTACAGGGGCCAGATTTACGAGCAGTACTTC
CDR3 protein: CASSYRGQIYEQYF

V gene: TRBV29-1
D gene: TRBD2
clone size: .
J gene: TRBJ2-2
CDR3 DNA: TGCAGCGGGTCGACTAGCGGGAGCACCGGGGAGCTGTTTTTT
CDR3 protein: CSGSTSGSTGELFF

V gene: TRBV6-6
D gene: .
clone size: .
J gene: TRBJ2-7
CDR3 DNA: TGTGCCAGCAGTTCGAGGCTCTACGAGCAGTACTTC
CDR3 protein: CASSSRLYEQYF

V gene: TRBV2
D gene: .
clone size: .
J gene: TRBJ2-2
CDR3 DNA: TGTGCCAGCAGTGATTCCAACACCGGGGAGCTGTTTTTT
CDR3 protein: CASSDSNTGELFF

V gene: TRBV10-3
D gene: .
clone size: .
J gene: TRBJ1-1
CDR3 DNA: TGTGCCATCGGTTTGGGGGGAGAAGCTTTCTTT
CDR3 protein: CAIGLGGEAFF

V gene: TRBV18
D gene: TRBD1
clone size: .
J gene: TRBJ2-1
CDR3 DNA: TGTGCCAGCTCACCACCCCCGGGACAGTACAATGAGCAGTTCTTC
CDR3 protein: CASSPPPGQYNEQFF

V gene: TRBV2
D gene: .
clone size: .
J gene: TRBJ1-5
CDR3 DNA: TGTGCCAGCAGTGCTGAGACAGCATATAGCAATCAGCCCCAGCATTTT
CDR3 protein: CASSAETAYSNQPQHF

V gene: TRBV13
D gene: .
clone size: large
J gene: TRBJ2-2
CDR3 DNA: TGTGCCAGCAGCTTACCAACCGGGGAGCTGTTTTTT
CDR3 protein: CASSLPTGELFF

V gene: TRBV10-2
D gene: TRBD2
clone size: once
J gene: TRBJ2-1
CDR3 DNA: TGCGCCAGCAGTGAGTGGAGTGGGTCTAGCGGGACGTGGGGCAATGAGCAGTTCTTC
CDR3 protein: CASSEWSGSSGTWGNEQFF

V gene: TRBV5-6
D gene: .
clone size: .
J gene: TRBJ2-5
CDR3 DNA: TGTGCCAGCAGCTTTGAGGTGGTCTCAGAGACCCAGTACTTC
CDR3 protein: CASSFEVVSETQYF

V gene: TRBV7-9
D gene: .
clone size: .
J gene: TRBJ1-1
CDR3 DNA: TGTGCCAGCAAGCGGGGGATTGAAGCTTTCTTT
CDR3 protein: CASKRGIEAFF

V gene: TRBV20-1
D gene: .
clone size: .
J gene: TRBJ2-7
CDR3 DNA: TGCAGTGCAGATAGCGTCTACGAGCAGTACTTC
CDR3 protein: CSADSVYEQYF

V gene: TRBV5-6
D gene: .
clone size: .
J gene: TRBJ1-2
CDR3 DNA: TGTGCCAGCAGCCGGAATATGGGGGGGAATGGCTACACCTTC
CDR3 protein: CASSRNMGGNGYTF

V gene: TRBV9
D gene: TRBD1
clone size: .
J gene: TRBJ1-2
CDR3 DNA: TGTGCCAGCAGCGCTCCCAAAGACAGGGACACGAGGAGCTACACCTTC
CDR3 protein: CASSAPKDRDTRSYTF

V gene: TRBV11-3
D gene: TRBD2
clone size: few
J gene: TRBJ2-1
CDR3 DNA: TGTGCCAGCAGCGCCGGGACTAGCCACAATGAGCAGTTCTTC
CDR3 protein: CASSAGTSHNEQFF

V gene: TRBV4-1
D gene: .
clone size: .
J gene: TRBJ1-1
CDR3 DNA: TGCGCCAGCAGCCGGACAGATAACACTGAAGCTTTCTTT
CDR3 protein: CASSRTDNTEAFF

V gene: TRBV4-3
D gene: TRBD2
clone size: medium-sized
J gene: TRBJ2-1
CDR3 DNA: TGCGCCAGCAGTCATCTGGCAGGCGGGGGGCCTTACAATGAGCAGTTCTTC
CDR3 protein: CASSHLAGGGPYNEQFF

V gene: TRBV29-1
D gene: TRBD2
clone size: .
J gene: TRBJ2-7
CDR3 DNA: TGCAGCGTTGCGACTAGCGGGATGGGTTACGAGCAGTACTTC
CDR3 protein: CSVATSGMGYEQYF

V gene: TRBV15
D gene: TRBD2
clone size: few
J gene: TRBJ2-1
CDR3 DNA: TGTGCCACCAGCAGAGGACTAGCGGGGGACAATGAGCAGTTCTTC
CDR3 protein: CATSRGLAGDNEQFF

V gene: TRBV5-1
D gene: .
clone size: .
J gene: TRBJ2-2
CDR3 DNA: TGCGCCAGCAGCCTCGACATCGGGTCCGGGGAGCTGTTTTTT
CDR3 protein: CASSLDIGSGELFF

V gene: TRBV19
D gene: .
clone size: few
J gene: TRBJ2-7
CDR3 DNA: TGTGCCAGTAGTATAGGCCCTCCCTACGAGCAGTACTTC
CDR3 protein: CASSIGPPYEQYF

V gene: TRBV14
D gene: .
clone size: .
J gene: TRBJ2-1
CDR3 DNA: TGTGCCAGCACGAAGCGGGACAGCACAAAAAATGAGCAGTTCTTC
CDR3 protein: CASTKRDSTKNEQFF

V gene: TRBV18
D gene: .
clone size: .
J gene: TRBJ1-4
CDR3 DNA: TGTGCCAGCTCACCACCGGTGGGGTTGGTTGAAAAACTGTTTTTT
CDR3 protein: CASSPPVGLVEKLFF

V gene: TRBV11-2
D gene: TRBD2
clone size: few
J gene: TRBJ2-2
CDR3 DNA: TGTGCCAGCAGCGACGTCGGACTAGCGGGAGCAAGTGACACCGGGGAGCTGTTTTTT
CDR3 protein: CASSDVGLAGASDTGELFF

V gene: TRBV19
D gene: .
clone size: .
J gene: TRBJ2-2
CDR3 DNA: TGTGCCAGTAGTATTGGGTCCGCCGGGGAGCTGTTTTTT
CDR3 protein: CASSIGSAGELFF

V gene: TRBV29-1
D gene: .
clone size: .
J gene: TRBJ1-5
CDR3 DNA: TGCAGCGTTCAAGAGGCGGGATACCAGCATTTT
CDR3 protein: CSVQEAGYQHF

V gene: TRBV27
D gene: .
clone size: .
J gene: TRBJ1-3
CDR3 DNA: TGTGCCAGCAGTCCATGGGGCGGAAACACCATATATTTT
CDR3 protein: CASSPWGGNTIYF

V gene: TRBV2
D gene: .
clone size: .
J gene: TRBJ1-2
CDR3 DNA: TGTGCCAGCGCACAGGCAGTATCGGGCTACACCTTC
CDR3 protein: CASAQAVSGYTF